These 26 T cell receptor beta chains came from one sample sequenced in a study of T cell changes during pregnancy in multiple sclerosis. Method: immunoSEQ multiplex PCR; TCRdb's copy keeps in-frame clones and lacks some. Here the sample spans 60,000 to 65,000 clones, just under 95% being singletons. Sample: peripheral blood, taken in the second trimester of pregnancy. Receptor source: a female donor with multiple sclerosis, enrolled in a pregnancy study.

This chain uses TRBV6-5 with TRBJ1-1; 7 bases are shared with TRBD1. Germline loops: CDR1 MNHEY, CDR2 SVGAGI. CDR3 length: 15 amino acids. V lost 2 bases and J lost 4; bases outside the gene matches: 7. The CDR3 here is CASSYPQGGITEAFF. For the CDR3, the DNA is TGTGCCAGCAGTTACCCCCAAGGGGGCATCACTGAAGCTTTCTTT.

V and J are TRBV9 and TRBJ2-5; TRBD2 agrees at 8 bases. The CDR3 extends over 15 amino acids. Germline V CDR1 and CDR2: SGDLS, YYNGEE. The trim removed 3 bases at V and 1 base at J, leaving 5 bases unmatched. CDR3 coding DNA: TGTGCCAGCAGCGCAAGCGGGAGCCTCCAAGAGACCCAGTACTTC. Translating gives CASSASGSLQETQYF.

The chain links TRBV30 to TRBJ1-1; D perhaps matches TRBD1 (5 bases). CDR3 length equals 16 residues. V dropped 1 base and J dropped 9 bases, with 24 bases sitting between them. Germline CDR1 and CDR2: GTSNPN and SVGIG (reference sequence). The CDR3 region has the DNA TGTGCCTGGAGTGCCTCTGTGGGACTCACAGAGAGAAAAGCTTTCTTT. Amino acids: CAWSASVGLTERKAFF.

This clone was picked up one time. V usage is TRBV11-3 and J usage is TRBJ2-1; the match to TRBD1 covers 10 bases. V was pared by 4 bases and J by 6 bases, with 6 bases of the junction left unmatched. CDR1 and CDR2 (germline): SGHNT, YENEEA. This CDR3 is built from 15 residues. For the CDR3, the DNA is TGTGCCAGCAGCTCCGGGACAGGGGTGGGCAATGAGCAGTTCTTC. Translating gives CASSSGTGVGNEQFF.

The chain combines TRBV18 with TRBJ1-1; D is uncertain. Trimming took off 4 bases at V and 6 bases at J, with 24 bases between the two ends. Germline V CDR1 and CDR2: KGHSH, LQKENI. The CDR3 length is 17 residues. The CDR3, as DNA: TGTGCCAGCTCACAACCTCACCCCCTAACCCCCGGGGCTGAAGCTTTCTTT. Its translation: CASSQPHPLTPGAEAFF.

The genes are TRBV27 and TRBJ1-1; 8 bases match TRBD1. Trimming took 5 bases from V and 0 from J; bases not matched to a gene: 14. The CDR3 is 18 amino acids. Germline loops: CDR1 MNHEY, CDR2 SMNVEV (reference sequence). The CDR3 reads CASSPYRGTWLMNTEAFF. Here the CDR3 DNA reads TGTGCCAGCAGTCCTTACAGGGGGACCTGGCTCATGAACACTGAAGCTTTCTTT.

V gene TRBV7-2 combines with J gene TRBJ1-1; 10 bases match TRBD1. The V gene end was trimmed by 4 bases and the J gene end by 6 bases; junction bases not matched to a gene: 14. The germline V gene encodes CDR1 SGHTA and CDR2 FQGNSA. CDR3 length: 17 amino acids. The DNA for the CDR3 is TGTGCCAGCAGCTGGACAGGGGGACCAATGATGGTCTCTGAAGCTTTCTTT. Translating it yields CASSWTGGPMMVSEAFF.

DNA of the CDR3: TGCGCCAGCAGCAAGACAGGGATTGAAGTTACGTACCAAGAGACCCAGTACTTC. It codes for CASSKTGIEVTYQETQYF. V gene TRBV5-1 combines with J gene TRBJ2-5, with 7 nucleotides matching TRBD1. Losses at the gene ends were 4 bases for V and 0 bases for J; bases not matched to a gene: 15. The CDR3 is 18 amino acids. Germline V gene sequence: CDR1 SGHRS, CDR2 YFSETQ.

The V and J genes are TRBV6-1 and TRBJ2-1; 7 bases map to TRBD2. This CDR3 comprises 15 residues. CDR1 and CDR2 from the germline V gene are MNHNS and SASEGT. The V gene end was trimmed by 4 bases and the J gene end by 0 bases; junction bases not matched to a gene: 3. CDR3 residues: CASSGGGTSYNEQFF. The CDR3, as DNA: TGTGCCAGCAGTGGGGGGGGGACCTCCTACAATGAGCAGTTCTTC.

This clone was seen just once. The chain employs TRBV27 and TRBJ2-1, with 13 bases matching TRBD2. This CDR3 has 16 amino acids. CDR1 is MNHEY, CDR2 SMNVEV, per germline (reference sequence). V dropped 2 bases and J dropped 4; count of bases not matched to a gene: 2. The DNA of the CDR3 is TGTGCCAGCAGTTTAAAGACTAGCGGGGGGTACAATGAGCAGTTCTTC. The encoded protein is CASSLKTSGGYNEQFF.

This clone was picked up one time. The V call is TRBV2, the J call TRBJ2-2; tentative D call: TRBD2 (7 bases). The CDR3 totals 15 residues. The ends were cut back, 6 bases at V and 4 bases at J, with 15 bases in the middle. Germline V gene lookup returns CDR1 SNHLY and CDR2 FYNNEI. CDR3 amino acids: CASSARGRGTGELFF. The CDR3 region has the DNA TGTGCCAGCAGCGCGAGGGGGAGGGGCACCGGGGAGCTGTTTTTT.

The sample holds one count of this clone. V gene TRBV11-2 combines with J gene TRBJ1-1; D is unresolved. Looked up from germline, CDR1 is SGHAT and CDR2 is FQNNGV. The CDR3 runs to 13 residues. V was pared by 0 bases and J by 7 bases, with 9 bases between. The CDR3 bases are TGTGCCAGCAGCTTAGATCTTTACAGTGAAGCTTTCTTT. It translates to CASSLDLYSEAFF.

The chain joins TRBV6-5 to TRBJ1-3, with TRBD1 matching 8 bases. Germline-derived CDR1 and CDR2 are MNHEY and SVGAGI. J gave up 2 bases and V 7 bases, and 4 bases lay outside the gene matches. The CDR3 has 14 amino acids. The CDR3 sequence is CASTQGAPGNTIYF. CDR3 sequence (DNA): TGTGCCAGCACCCAGGGGGCCCCTGGAAACACCATATATTTT.

The rearrangement uses TRBV4-2 and TRBJ1-5; 8 nucleotides align to TRBD1. The CDR3 is made up of 15 amino acids. J was trimmed by 1 base and V by 8 bases; bases with no gene match: 7. The germline V gene has CDR1 LGHNA and CDR2 YNFKEQ. CDR3 DNA: TGTGCCAGCTTGGACAGGGAGGGCAGCAATCAGCCCCAGCATTTT. It codes for CASLDREGSNQPQHF.

The chain joins TRBV7-2 to TRBJ1-4; 8 bases are shared with TRBD1. CDR1 is SGHTA, CDR2 FQGNSA, per germline. V dropped 5 bases and J dropped 7; count of bases not matched to a gene: 9. This CDR3 has 15 residues. CDR3 sequence: CASSHLGQGGEKLFF. CDR3 DNA sequence: TGTGCCAGCAGCCACCTAGGACAGGGTGGTGAAAAACTGTTTTTT.

The J gene is TRBJ1-5, the V gene TRBV28, with 12 nucleotides matching TRBD1. Germline assignment: CDR1 MDHEN and CDR2 SYDVKM. V was pared by 6 bases and J by 5 bases, with 11 bases of the junction left unmatched. There are 17 residues in the CDR3. The CDR3 nucleotides read TGTGCCAGCAGGTTTTACTCCGGGACAGGGGGCTATCAGCCCCAGCATTTT. This gives the protein CASRFYSGTGGYQPQHF.

The chain links TRBV7-9 to TRBJ1-2; TRBD1 matches at 9 bases. Germline values: CDR1 SEHNR, CDR2 FQNEAQ (reference sequence). CDR3 length: 14 amino acids. V shed 5 bases, J shed 8 bases, and the junction held 9 bases outside the gene matches. CDR3 sequence reads: CASSLWDRESGYTF. CDR3 DNA: TGTGCCAGCAGCCTATGGGACAGGGAGTCCGGCTACACCTTC.

As for this clone: Without the conserved terminal phenylalanine or tryptophan, this CDR3 likely stems from a read error. Because the CDR3's place on the DNA is in doubt, the DNA is left out and the CDR3 is given as listed by TCRdb. The V and J genes are TRBV5-3 and TRBJ1-5. TRBV5-3 is an open reading frame whose function is uncertain. The CDR3 spans 11 residues, counting both ends. The CDR3: CARPKVGVGGP.

This rearrangement joins TRBV19 to TRBJ1-4, with a possible D match to TRBD1 (6 bases). CDR1 and CDR2 from the germline V gene are LNHDA and SQIVND (reference sequence). V was trimmed by 8 bases and J by 10 bases, leaving 17 bases between them. The CDR3 covers 13 residues. CDR3 in DNA: TGTGCCAGTCACAGACAGGAGACTGGAAAACTGTTTTTT. Translated, it gives CASHRQETGKLFF. Looking up the rest from reference TRBV19 and TRBJ1-4 gives the full variable domain: DGGITQSPKYLFRKEGQNVTLSCEQNLNHDAMYWYRQDPGQGLRLIYYSQIVNDFQKGDIAEGYSVSREKKESFPLTVTSAQKNPTAFYLCASHRQETGKLFFGSGTQLSVL.

The chain joins TRBV19 to TRBJ2-2, with D possibly matching TRBD2 (6 bases). Trimming left V 3 bases short and J 5 bases short, with 13 bases between. The germline CDR1 and CDR2 sequences are LNHDA and SQIVND (reference sequence). This CDR3 spans 15 amino acids. CDR3 nucleotide sequence: TGTGCCAGTAGTATTGGAGGGCGGTTAACCGGGGAGCTGTTTTTT. Protein: CASSIGGRLTGELFF. The variable domain in full, with the rest retrieved from reference TRBV19 and TRBJ2-2, is DGGITQSPKYLFRKEGQNVTLSCEQNLNHDAMYWYRQDPGQGLRLIYYSQIVNDFQKGDIAEGYSVSREKKESFPLTVTSAQKNPTAFYLCASSIGGRLTGELFFGEGSRLTVL.

The J gene is TRBJ2-7, the V gene TRBV30; the D gene is possibly TRBD2 (6 bases). The ends were cut back, 2 bases at V and 0 bases at J, with 11 bases in the middle. Per germline, CDR1 GTSNPN and CDR2 SVGIG (reference sequence). The CDR3 spans 14 residues. The CDR3 is CAWSRGGTSYEQYF. CDR3 nucleotides: TGTGCCTGGAGTCGGGGAGGAACCTCCTACGAGCAGTACTTC.

V usage is TRBV7-2 and J usage is TRBJ1-5; tentative D call: TRBD1 (6 bases). V lost 3 bases to trimming and J lost 7 bases, with 19 bases between them. Germline V gene sequence: CDR1 SGHTA, CDR2 FQGNSA. The CDR3 covers 16 residues. In DNA, the CDR3 is TGTGCCAGCAGCTTGGGGGCAGGGAGTAGGGGGCAGCCCCAGCATTTT. Its protein is CASSLGAGSRGQPQHF. The full variable domain, its missing parts supplied by reference TRBV7-2 and TRBJ1-5, is GAGVSQSPSNKVTEKGKDVELRCDPISGHTALYWYRQSLGQGLEFLIYFQGNSAPDKSGLPSDRFSAERTGGSVSTLTIQRTQQEDSAVYLCASSLGAGSRGQPQHFGDGTRLSIL.

This chain connects TRBV4-3 to TRBJ2-7; D gene ambiguous. Trimming shortened V by 0 bases and J by 0 bases, and 6 bases separated the two germline ends. The CDR3 runs 14 residues. Per the germline V gene, CDR1 is LGHNA and CDR2 is YSLEER. The CDR3 is CASSQDSSSYEQYF. The CDR3 DNA is TGCGCCAGCAGCCAAGACTCTAGCTCCTACGAGCAGTACTTC.

The genes are TRBV7-8 and TRBJ2-3; TRBD1 matches 8 bases. This CDR3 is 15 amino acids long. Germline CDR1 is SGHVS and CDR2 is FQNEAQ. Germline trimming cut 5 bases from V and 2 bases from J; bases unmatched to any gene: 6. The CDR3 is CASSPVQGDTDTQYF. The CDR3 DNA reads as TGTGCCAGCAGCCCAGTACAGGGGGACACAGATACGCAGTATTTT. Looking up the rest from reference TRBV7-8 and TRBJ2-3 gives the full variable domain: GAGVSQSPRYKVAKRGQDVALRCDPISGHVSLFWYQQALGQGPEFLTYFQNEAQLDKSGLPSDRFFAERPEGSVSTLKIQRTQQEDSAVYLCASSPVQGDTDTQYFGPGTRLTVL.

The chain joins TRBV19 to TRBJ2-2; TRBD1 matches at 7 bases. In germline, CDR1 is LNHDA, CDR2 SQIVND (reference sequence). V shed 6 bases and J 9 bases; nucleotides not matched to a gene: 4. The CDR3 sequence is 12 residues long. In nucleotides, the CDR3 is TGTGCCAGTAGACAGGGGTTCCGGGAGCTGTTTTTT. The encoded protein is CASRQGFRELFF.

The genes are TRBV5-1 and TRBJ2-5; 11 nucleotides align to TRBD2. Germline V gene lookup returns CDR1 SGHRS and CDR2 YFSETQ. There are 15 residues in the CDR3. Trimming took 4 bases from V and 4 from J; bases not matched to a gene: 6. The CDR3 DNA sequence: TGCGCCAGCAGCGTACTAGCGGGAGAGGTAGAGACCCAGTACTTC. This codes for CASSVLAGEVETQYF.